The clone carrying this T cell receptor (beta chain) was recorded a few times. CDR1 SGHTA and CDR2 FQGNSA come from the germline V gene. Unmatched junction bases numbered 4, after V lost 1 base and J lost 8 bases. The CDR3 length is 13 residues. The data were taken from a study of Tregs in tolerant kidney transplant recipients. Profiling relied on immunoSEQ multiplex PCR, and the TCRdb table lists in-frame clones only, not all of them. Among 70,000 to 95,000 clones listed, around 93% were seen once. The receptor was isolated from a human donor who received a combined kidney and bone marrow transplant. The V and J genes are TRBV7-2 and TRBJ1-2; 7 bases line up with TRBD1. The material was Tregs from blood, obtained before the transplant. CDR3 residues: CASSLEGALGYTF. The CDR3 coding sequence is TGTGCCAGCAGCTTAGAGGGGGCGCTGGGCTACACCTTC.